This T cell receptor (beta chain) is drawn from a study of response to subunit inactivated influenza vaccine. The germline V and J ends were trimmed by 5 bases and 9 bases, with 15 bases remaining between them. In germline, CDR1 is SGHRS, CDR2 YFSETQ. This CDR3 is 13 amino acids long. TCRdb reanalysed the RT-PCR reads using MiXCR and keeps one entry per CDR3 protein. The repertoire holds about 540,000 distinct CDR3 sequences, with around 21% as singletons. The sample also formed part of further work on T cells expressing NK-cell markers. That paper states: TCR beta libraries carry UMIs added by 5'RACE template switching. Cells sorted as CD3+CD56+NKG2C+, CD3+CD56+NKG2C- and CD3+CD56-NKG2C+ T cells supplied the TCR beta repertoires. HCMV seropositivity characterized most of the eight sequenced donors, and seronegativity one.

The chain carries TRBV5-1 and TRBJ2-1, with D possibly TRBD2 on 6 matching bases. This specimen was CD4+ T cells sorted from PBMCs, taken 11 to 12 days after vaccination. The clonotype originates from a man aged 45 to 65 who received an inactivated influenza vaccine. CDR3 sequence: CASRGGTGGEQFF. In DNA, the CDR3 is TGCGCCAGCAGGGGCGGGACCGGCGGTGAGCAGTTCTTC. Full variable domain (missing parts from reference TRBV5-1 and TRBJ2-1): KAGVTQTPRYLIKTRGQQVTLSCSPISGHRSVSWYQQTPGQGLQFLFEYFSETQRNKGNFPGRFSGRQFSNSRSEMNVSTLELGDSALYLCASRGGTGGEQFFGPGTRLTVL.